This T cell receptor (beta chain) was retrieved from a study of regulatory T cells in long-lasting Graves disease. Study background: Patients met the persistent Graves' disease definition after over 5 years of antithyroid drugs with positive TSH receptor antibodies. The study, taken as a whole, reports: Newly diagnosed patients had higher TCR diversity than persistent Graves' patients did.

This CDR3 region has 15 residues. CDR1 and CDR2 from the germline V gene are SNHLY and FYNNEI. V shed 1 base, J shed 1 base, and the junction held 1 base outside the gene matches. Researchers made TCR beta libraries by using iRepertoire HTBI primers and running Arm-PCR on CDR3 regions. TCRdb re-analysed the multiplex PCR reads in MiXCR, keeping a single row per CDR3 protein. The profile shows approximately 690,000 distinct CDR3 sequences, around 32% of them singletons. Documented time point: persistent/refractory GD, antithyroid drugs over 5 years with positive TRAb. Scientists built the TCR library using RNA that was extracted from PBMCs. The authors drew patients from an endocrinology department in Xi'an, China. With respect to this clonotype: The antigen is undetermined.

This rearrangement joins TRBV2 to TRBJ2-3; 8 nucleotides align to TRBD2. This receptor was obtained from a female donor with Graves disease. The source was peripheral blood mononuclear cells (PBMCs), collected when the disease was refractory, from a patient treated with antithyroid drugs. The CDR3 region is CASSEGLARTDTQYF. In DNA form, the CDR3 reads TGTGCCAGCAGTGAAGGACTAGCGCGCACAGATACGCAGTATTTT.